A selection of T cell receptor beta chains follows, all from one sample in a study of tumor-infiltrating lymphocytes in primary liver carcinoma. Via MiXCR, TCRdb re-called the multiplex PCR reads, giving one row per CDR3 protein. The table lists fewer than 350,000 distinct CDR3 sequences, 50% to 70% of them singletons. Material: peripheral blood. These receptors were taken from a man between 40 and 49 years old with primary liver carcinoma and hepatitis B virus infection. Both conserved end residues are part of each CDR3. A D gene is named only where the DNA matches it firmly. Not every row has a clone size; where given, it reads once, few, many or a size class.

j_call clone_size v_call d_call cdr3_aa cdr3_nt
TRBJ2-1 once TRBV4-3 TRBD2 CASSLGWTSGRAWNEQFF TGCGCCAGCAGTCTGGGTTGGACTAGTGGGAGGGCCTGGAATGAGCAATTCTTC
TRBJ2-5 many TRBV10-3 TRBD2 CATLPGLAQETQYF TGTGCCACTTTACCGGGACTAGCGCAGGAGACCCAGTACTTC
TRBJ1-2 . TRBV11-2 . CASSLVTGGDGHAF TGTGCCAGCAGCTTAGTGACGGGGGGCGATGGCCACGCCTTC
TRBJ1-2 . TRBV14 . CASKGRNYGYTF TGTGCCAGCAAGGGACGGAACTATGGCTACACCTTC
TRBJ2-3 . TRBV6-6 TRBD2 CASSYSSRLADHTDTQYF TGTGCCAGCAGTTACTCGTCTCGACTAGCGGACCACACAGATACGCAGTATTTT
TRBJ1-4 few TRBV12-3/TRBV12-4 . CASSGDQGEKLFF TGTGCCAGCAGTGGGGACCAGGGAGAAAAACTGTTTTTT
TRBJ2-5 once TRBV2 TRBD2 CASSESSGKRETQYF TGTGCCAGCAGTGAGAGTAGCGGGAAACGAGAGACCCAGTACTTC
TRBJ1-5 . TRBV29-1 TRBD1 CSVIDREKDSNQPQHF TGCAGCGTCATAGACAGGGAGAAGGATAGCAATCAGCCCCAGCATTTT
TRBJ2-3 few TRBV5-8 . CASKTDADTQYF TGTGCCAGCAAAACAGACGCAGATACGCAGTATTTT
TRBJ1-4 . TRBV7-9 TRBD1 CASSLRGQGEKLFF TGTGCCAGCAGCTTAAGGGGACAGGGCGAAAAACTGTTTTTT
TRBJ1-4 . TRBV5-4 . CASSRGHGAEKLFF TGTGCCAGCAGCCGGGGACACGGAGCGGAAAAACTGTTTTTT
TRBJ1-2 few TRBV5-1 TRBD1 CASSLQGGLQGYTF TGCGCCAGCAGCTTGCAGGGGGGGCTACAAGGCTACACCTTC
TRBJ2-5 . TRBV6-2/TRBV6-3 . CASSSGEAQYF TGTGCCAGCAGTTCCGGAGAGGCCCAGTACTTC
TRBJ2-2 many TRBV29-1 TRBD1 CSASTGMEELFF TGCAGCGCCTCGACAGGGATGGAGGAGCTGTTTTTT
TRBJ2-7 many TRBV29-1 . CSARPQGSYEQYF TGCAGCGCCCGACCCCAGGGGTCCTACGAGCAGTACTTC
TRBJ2-1 . TRBV6-5 . CASSYSNVGGAYNEQFF TGTGCCAGCAGTTACTCGAATGTGGGGGGCGCATACAATGAGCAGTTCTTC
TRBJ2-5 few TRBV5-4 TRBD1 CASSALTGEETQYF TGTGCCAGCAGCGCCCTTACAGGGGAAGAGACCCAGTACTTC
TRBJ2-5 . TRBV7-9 . CASSLAVLMIRSGETQYF TGTGCCAGCAGCTTAGCGGTTCTGATGATAAGGTCAGGAGAGACCCAGTACTTC
TRBJ1-4 few TRBV18 . CASSPTQGREKLFF TGTGCCAGCTCACCAACGCAGGGGAGAGAAAAACTGTTTTTT
TRBJ2-7 . TRBV10-3 . CAIGGGSTYEQYF TGTGCCATCGGTGGGGGTAGCACCTACGAGCAGTACTTC
TRBJ1-5 few TRBV5-6 . CASSKRPGPNQPQHF TGTGCCAGCAGCAAGCGACCGGGACCCAACCAGCCCCAGCATTTT
TRBJ1-2 few TRBV30 TRBD1 CAWSLGRGYGYTF TGTGCCTGGAGTCTGGGCAGGGGGTATGGCTACACCTTC
TRBJ2-7 once TRBV28 TRBD2 CSSNLWREGTYEQYF TGTTCCAGCAATTTATGGAGGGAGGGCACCTACGAGCAGTACTTC
TRBJ2-7 . TRBV5-1 TRBD1 CASSNDRGGEQYF TGCGCCAGCAGCAATGACAGGGGGGGCGAGCAGTACTTC
TRBJ2-6 . TRBV7-9 TRBD2 CASSLGRVAGANVLTF TGTGCCAGCAGCTTGGGGAGGGTAGCCGGGGCCAACGTCCTGACTTTC
TRBJ1-2 . TRBV6-1 . CASSEGGGAYGYTF TGTGCCAGCAGTGAAGGTGGGGGAGCCTATGGCTACACCTTC
TRBJ1-2 few TRBV30 TRBD1 CAWSLTGDYGYTF TGTGCCTGGAGCCTGACAGGGGACTATGGCTACACCTTC
TRBJ2-2 . TRBV5-4 . CASSFGGDTGELFF TGTGCCAGCAGCTTCGGGGGTGACACCGGGGAGCTGTTTTTT
TRBJ1-2 few TRBV6-1 . CASSQKLQGVEGYGYTF TGTGCCAGCAGCCAAAAACTTCAGGGCGTGGAGGGCTATGGCTACACCTTC
TRBJ1-2 . TRBV30 . CAWSADGTNYGYTF TGTGCCTGGAGTGCAGACGGGACAAACTATGGCTACACCTTC
TRBJ1-4 many TRBV6-5 . CASSFFHGRKLFF TGTGCCAGCAGTTTCTTCCACGGGAGAAAACTGTTTTTT
TRBJ2-1 . TRBV18 . CASSSGLVSYNEQFF TGTGCCAGCTCAAGTGGCCTAGTCTCTTACAATGAGCAGTTCTTC
TRBJ1-4 . TRBV28 . CASSGASTDLNEKLFF TGTGCCAGCAGTGGAGCCTCGACAGACCTTAATGAAAAACTGTTTTTT
TRBJ2-1 . TRBV7-9 TRBD2 CACSLRLAGRVGQFF TGTGCCTGCAGCCTCCGACTAGCTGGACGGGTGGGGCAGTTCTTC
TRBJ2-7 once TRBV13 TRBD1 CDISPGQGNDQYF TGTGACATCAGCCCGGGACAGGGAAACGATCAGTACTTC
TRBJ1-5 . TRBV12-3/TRBV12-4 . CASSLGRGGNQPQHF TGTGCCAGCAGTCTTGGCAGGGGTGGCAATCAGCCCCAGCATTTT
TRBJ2-1 many TRBV12-1 . CARGPQFF TGTGCCAGGGGACCGCAGTTCTTC
TRBJ2-1 . TRBV29-1 . CSVDYRVGGNEQFF TGCAGCGTTGACTACAGAGTAGGGGGGAATGAGCAGTTCTTC
TRBJ2-7 once TRBV28 . CASSPPMGSFYEPYF TGTGCCAGCAGTCCCCCAATGGGGAGCTTCTACGAGCCGTACTTC
TRBJ2-1 . TRBV29-1 TRBD2 CSDLIGTIQVF TGCAGCGATTTAATCGGGACTATCCAGGTCTTC
TRBJ2-5 many TRBV29-1 . CSVTRFSAIQETQYF TGCAGCGTCACCCGCTTTTCCGCGATCCAAGAGACCCAGTACTTC
TRBJ2-7 . TRBV11-2 TRBD2 CASSLSGGSINEQYF TGCGCCAGCAGCTTGTCAGGCGGGAGTATCAACGAGCAATACTTC
TRBJ2-1 . TRBV7-8 TRBD1 CASSHRGLVQFF TGTGCCAGCAGTCACAGGGGGTTAGTGCAGTTCTTC
TRBJ1-6 . TRBV7-8 . CVSSLGQSNSPLHF TGTGTCAGCAGCTTAGGACAGAGTAATTCACCCCTCCACTTT
TRBJ2-6 . TRBV4-1 . CAGSQETTGGSGANVLTF TGCGCCGGTAGCCAAGAGACCACCGGGGGCTCTGGGGCCAACGTCCTGACTTTC
TRBJ2-7 . TRBV5-1 TRBD2 CASSLSSGRVEQYF TGCGCCAGCAGCTTGAGTAGCGGGAGGGTCGAGCAGTACTTC
TRBJ2-5 . TRBV28 . CASSIGTQGTQYF TGTGCCAGCAGTATTGGCACCCAAGGGACCCAGTACTTC
TRBJ2-3 . TRBV11-2 . CASSLDTYTDTQYF TGTGCCAGCAGCTTAGATACCTACACAGATACGCAGTATTTT
TRBJ1-5 . TRBV6-5 . CASKGLGQGGDQLQHF TGTGCCAGCAAAGGTTTAGGCCAGGGAGGGGATCAGCTCCAGCATTTT
TRBJ2-2 . TRBV11-1 . CVSNLRWTGELFF TGTGTCAGCAACTTGCGCTGGACCGGGGAGCTGTTTTTT
TRBJ2-1 once TRBV6-2/TRBV6-3 TRBD2 CASSYDRGSAPYNEQFF TGTGCCAGCAGTTACGATCGCGGGAGCGCCCCCTACAATGAGCAGTTCTTC
TRBJ2-5 few TRBV6-2/TRBV6-3 TRBD2 CASSYPRLAGASGETQYF TGTGCCAGCAGTTACCCTCGTCTAGCGGGAGCCTCCGGGGAGACCCAGTACTTC
TRBJ1-2 . TRBV11-2 . CASSFPGRSVYTF TGTGCCAGCAGCTTCCCAGGGAGGAGTGTCTACACCTTC